The sequence of this TCR beta chain was determined in a study of OX40 agonist ivuxolimab in advanced cancers. Data came from immunoSEQ multiplex PCR; TCRdb stores just in-frame clones and leaves some out. The repertoire holds tens of thousands of clones, with nearly 90% as singletons. CDR3 length equals 13 residues. Deletions cut 5 bases from V and 0 bases from J, with 6 bases between. From germline, CDR1 is SGHAT and CDR2 FQNNGV. This clone was observed a single time. The chain couples TRBV11-2 to TRBJ2-3; D gene unclear. The sequenced sample was CD4+ or CD8+ T cells sorted from blood, obtained in a trial of the OX40 agonist ivuxolimab. The TCR sequence derives from an adult with an advanced solid tumor such as melanoma, head and neck, liver or kidney cancer. CDR3 in DNA: TGTGCCAGCAGCCCCGATAGCACAGATACGCAGTATTTT. Protein sequence: CASSPDSTDTQYF.